This passage covers 30 T cell receptor beta chains from one sample sequenced in a study of cytomegalovirus exposure and HLA in healthy donors. PCR used 60 Vbeta primers and 13 Jbeta primers. Generated by immunoSEQ multiplex PCR, the TCRdb table keeps only in-frame clones and is missing some. The repertoire holds approximately 140,000 clones, with around 82% as singletons. Specimen: PBMCs. The source is a boy under 18 in good health and CMV-seronegative.

This clone occurred once. One end of the junction varies from germline; a read error may be responsible. This chain uses TRBV2 with TRBJ2-5; D unresolved. This CDR3 is built from 11 residues. CDR1 and CDR2 (germline): SNHLY, FYNNEI. CDR3 sequence reads: CASSETSFSNF. CDR3 DNA sequence: TGTGCCAGCAGTGAAACGAGCTTTTCGAACTTC.

This rearrangement joins TRBV9 to TRBJ1-2, with D perhaps TRBD1 (6 bases). CDR3 length: 16 residues. The germline V gene has CDR1 SGDLS and CDR2 YYNGEE. With 1 base removed from V and 7 bases from J, the gap between germline ends came to 20 bases. The CDR3 spells CASSVPLTGRRGGYTF. CDR3 coding DNA: TGTGCCAGCAGCGTACCCTTGACAGGTCGTAGGGGTGGCTACACCTTC.

This clone was picked up one time. V and J are TRBV5-4 and TRBJ1-6, with a possible D match to TRBD1 (6 bases). Germline lookup yields CDR1 SGHNT and CDR2 YYREEE (reference sequence). The CDR3 runs 15 residues. V was shortened by 4 bases and J by 7 bases, with 15 bases between the two germline ends. CDR3 bases: TGTGCCAGCAGCCTCCCACAGGGAGTAAATTCACCCCTCCACTTT. This translates into CASSLPQGVNSPLHF.

The chain carries TRBV7-2 and TRBJ2-7, with no clear D. The ends were cut back, 1 base at V and 4 bases at J, with 11 bases in the middle. The CDR3 runs 14 residues. Germline loops: CDR1 SGHTA, CDR2 FQGNSA. CDR3 in DNA: TGTGCCAGCAGCTTAGGGCTAGACGGGTACGAGCAGTACTTC. This gives the protein CASSLGLDGYEQYF.

This clone showed up just a few times. The chain has TRBV5-1 and TRBJ1-1; D perhaps matches TRBD1 (5 bases). V was pared by 0 bases and J by 0 bases, with 9 bases between. The CDR3 runs to 15 residues. Germline V lookup: CDR1 SGHRS, CDR2 YFSETQ. The CDR3, as DNA: TGCGCCAGCAGCTTGGTTCGGGGGATGAACACTGAAGCTTTCTTT. Translation gives CASSLVRGMNTEAFF.

This sequence joins TRBV9 and TRBJ1-1, with D unresolved. The CDR3 sequence is 15 residues long. The germline V gene encodes CDR1 SGDLS and CDR2 YYNGEE. V was clipped by 3 bases and J by 0 bases, with 12 bases between them. CDR3 amino acids: CASSAREAMNTEAFF. The CDR3 DNA reads as TGTGCCAGCAGCGCAAGGGAGGCTATGAACACTGAAGCTTTCTTT.

This clone appeared a few times. CDR3 DNA: TGTGCCAGCAGTCTCCAGGGGGTGGTCAATCAGCCCCAGCATTTT. This translates into CASSLQGVVNQPQHF. The rearrangement uses TRBV6-1 and TRBJ1-5; TRBD1 aligns across 7 bases. With 5 bases clipped from V and 3 bases from J, the junction kept 7 bases outside the gene matches. CDR1 and CDR2 (germline): MNHNS, SASEGT. This CDR3 spans 15 amino acids.

This chain connects TRBV30 to TRBJ2-1, with D perhaps matching TRBD2 (5 bases). V was clipped by 2 bases and J by 0 bases, with 11 bases between them. This CDR3 contains 15 residues. The V gene's germline CDR1 is GTSNPN and CDR2 SVGIG (reference sequence). The CDR3 protein is CAWSSSSGSYNEQFF. CDR3 DNA: TGTGCCTGGAGTTCTAGCTCCGGCTCCTACAATGAGCAGTTCTTC.

This clone came up a few times. The chain employs TRBV2 and TRBJ1-5; a possible D gene is TRBD1 (6 bases). Deletions cut 5 bases from V and 4 bases from J, with 12 bases between. This CDR3 region has 14 residues. Germline CDR1 reads SNHLY; CDR2 reads FYNNEI. The CDR3 DNA follows: TGTGCCAGCAGTAGGGGGGGGGTTAATCAGCCCCAGCATTTT. This translates into CASSRGGVNQPQHF.

The CDR3 DNA reads TGCAGCGTTGTTTCGCGTGCGGAAAAACTGTTTTTT. This encodes CSVVSRAEKLFF. The chain has TRBV29-1 and TRBJ1-4; D is unresolved. The CDR3 totals 12 residues. The V end lost 4 bases, the J end lost 8 bases, and 11 bases lay between the germline ends. Germline CDR1 and CDR2: SQVTM and ANQGSEA.

V gene TRBV6-1 combines with J gene TRBJ2-7; the match to TRBD2 covers 9 bases. V lost 1 base, J lost 4 bases, and 8 bases stayed unmatched. Germline V gene lookup returns CDR1 MNHNS and CDR2 SASEGT. There are 16 residues in the CDR3. The CDR3 bases are TGTGCCAGCAGTGAAGGTGGCGGGGGGGGACTTTACGAGCAGTACTTC. Residues: CASSEGGGGGLYEQYF.

The chain recombines TRBV7-2 with TRBJ2-1, with 12 bases identical to TRBD2. Germline lookup yields CDR1 SGHTA and CDR2 FQGNSA. V lost 5 bases and J lost 6; bases outside the gene matches: 5. This CDR3 has 15 residues. CDR3 residues: CASSQTSGSGNEQFF. The CDR3 nucleotides are TGTGCCAGCAGCCAGACTAGCGGGAGTGGCAATGAGCAGTTCTTC. Combining the CDR3 with reference TRBV7-2 and TRBJ2-1 gives the whole variable domain GAGVSQSPSNKVTEKGKDVELRCDPISGHTALYWYRQSLGQGLEFLIYFQGNSAPDKSGLPSDRFSAERTGGSVSTLTIQRTQQEDSAVYLCASSQTSGSGNEQFFGPGTRLTVL.

This clone appeared once. V gene TRBV6-6 combines with J gene TRBJ2-3; D remains unclear. The CDR3 sequence is 13 residues long. Germline V CDR1 and CDR2: MNHNY, SVGAGI (reference sequence). V was cut by 0 bases and J by 3 bases, with 4 bases left in between. As DNA, the CDR3 is TGTGCCAGCAGTTACTCCCTGACAGATACGCAGTATTTT. This translates into CASSYSLTDTQYF.

V gene TRBV18 combines with J gene TRBJ2-3; TRBD2 aligns across 10 bases. The germline gives CDR1 KGHSH, CDR2 LQKENI. V dropped 3 bases and J dropped 5; count of bases not matched to a gene: 11. The CDR3 covers 17 residues. CDR3 loop: CASSPQQAGGPGDTQYF. CDR3 nucleotide sequence: TGTGCCAGCTCACCGCAACAAGCGGGGGGGCCTGGAGATACGCAGTATTTT.

This rearrangement joins TRBV7-2 to TRBJ2-1; D is possibly TRBD2 (6 bases). Germline V gives CDR1 SGHTA, CDR2 FQGNSA. V was pared by 5 bases and J by 2 bases, with 16 bases between. This CDR3 has 16 residues. The CDR3 protein is CASSPRVAAAYNEQFF. As DNA, the CDR3 is TGTGCCAGCAGCCCAAGGGTAGCGGCCGCCTACAATGAGCAGTTCTTC.

The chain uses TRBV18 and TRBJ2-3; D unclear. The CDR3 is 14 residues long. Germline V gives CDR1 KGHSH, CDR2 LQKENI. Trimming removed 3 bases from V and 6 bases from J, with 13 bases in between. For the CDR3, the DNA is TGTGCCAGCTCACCCGTAGACTCTGCTGATACGCAGTATTTT. It specifies CASSPVDSADTQYF.

The chain links TRBV5-4 to TRBJ2-7, with TRBD2 matching over 7 bases. With 3 bases clipped from V and 5 bases from J, the junction kept 8 bases outside the gene matches. Per the germline V gene, CDR1 is SGHNT and CDR2 is YYREEE (reference sequence). The CDR3 extends over 14 amino acids. CDR3 amino acids: CASSWGGELNEQYF. The CDR3 DNA reads TGTGCCAGCAGCTGGGGGGGGGAGTTAAACGAGCAGTACTTC.

This chain uses TRBV6-4 with TRBJ2-3, with 10 nucleotides matching TRBD2. J was trimmed by 5 bases and V by 5 bases; bases with no gene match: 7. From germline, CDR1 is MRHNA and CDR2 SNTAGT. The CDR3 consists of 15 residues. CDR3 DNA sequence: TGTGCCAGCAGTAAAAGCGGGGGGGCCGGAGATACGCAGTATTTT. It encodes CASSKSGGAGDTQYF.

This chain uses TRBV12-1 with TRBJ2-3; the table names TRBD2, a call not compared with the DNA. TRBV12-1 constitutes a pseudogene. The CDR3 contains 14 residues. Here the CDR3 reads CASSFSGNGDTQYF. CDR3 bases: TGTGCCAGCAGCTTTAGCGGGAACGGGGATACGCAGTATTTT.

The chain is built from TRBV7-3 and TRBJ2-3, with 9 bases lining up with TRBD2. V lost 6 bases to trimming and J lost 4 bases; unmatched junction nucleotides: 8. CDR1 SGHTA and CDR2 FQGTGA come from the germline V gene. The CDR3 is 15 amino acids. The CDR3 spells CASRPAGGSADTQYF. In nucleotides, the CDR3 is TGTGCCAGCAGGCCAGCGGGAGGTTCGGCAGATACGCAGTATTTT. The variable domain in full, completed from reference TRBV7-3 and TRBJ2-3, reads GAGVSQTPSNKVTEKGKYVELRCDPISGHTALYWYRQSLGQGPEFLIYFQGTGAADDSGLPNDRFFAVRPEGSVSTLKIQRTERGDSAVYLCASRPAGGSADTQYFGPGTRLTVL.

The chain joins TRBV5-1 to TRBJ2-1; 10 nucleotides line up with TRBD2. The V and J ends lost 2 bases and 8 bases, in that order; junction bases with no gene match: 4. The CDR3 has 14 residues. Germline V lookup: CDR1 SGHRS, CDR2 YFSETQ. The CDR3 nucleotides are TGCGCCAGCAGCTTCGGGACTAGCGTCGATGAGCAGTTCTTC. This sequence encodes CASSFGTSVDEQFF.

The chain employs TRBV19 and TRBJ1-3; TRBD1 is a possible D gene (6 bases). Trimming removed 4 bases from V and 2 bases from J, with 15 bases in between. From germline, CDR1 is LNHDA and CDR2 SQIVND (reference sequence). There are 16 residues in the CDR3. The CDR3 here is CASSTSQGNPGNTIYF. The DNA of the CDR3 is TGTGCCAGTAGTACCTCCCAGGGGAACCCTGGAAACACCATATATTTT.

This chain links TRBV7-2 with TRBJ2-2, with TRBD2 identical over 9 bases. Germline values: CDR1 SGHTA, CDR2 FQGNSA. CDR3 length: 18 amino acids. V was pared by 3 bases and J by 4 bases, with 12 bases of the junction left unmatched. The DNA of the CDR3 is TGTGCCAGCAGCTTGAGTCGGCTAGCGGGAACACCCACCGGGGAGCTGTTTTTT. It specifies CASSLSRLAGTPTGELFF.

The V gene is TRBV12-5, the J gene TRBJ1-2; weak D call: TRBD1 (6 bases). The CDR3 loop spans 14 amino acids. Germline CDR1 reads LGHNT; CDR2 reads FRNRAP. Trimming took 2 bases from V and 4 from J, leaving 11 bases between them. The CDR3, as DNA: TGTGCTAGTGGTTTGATGGCACAGGGCTATGGCTACACCTTC. Its translation is CASGLMAQGYGYTF. Full variable domain (rest looked up from reference TRBV12-5 and TRBJ1-2): DARVTQTPRHKVTEMGQEVTMRCQPILGHNTVFWYRQTMMQGLELLAYFRNRAPLDDSGMPKDRFSAEMPDATLATLKIQPSEPRDSAVYFCASGLMAQGYGYTFGSGTRLTVV.

V usage is TRBV5-6 and J usage is TRBJ2-2, with D tentatively TRBD1 (6 bases). Germline V CDR1 and CDR2: SGHDT, YYEEEE. The length of the CDR3 is 17 residues. V lost 1 base and J 3 bases, leaving 16 bases between the germline ends. As DNA, the CDR3 is TGTGCCAGCAGCTTGCGGCAGGGGAGTCCCCACACCGGGGAGCTGTTTTTT. This sequence encodes CASSLRQGSPHTGELFF.

This clone appeared a few times. This rearrangement joins TRBV6-5 to TRBJ1-1, with 7 bases lining up with TRBD1. In germline, CDR1 is MNHEY, CDR2 SVGAGI. After removal of 1 base from V and 7 bases from J, the junction contained 6 bases not matched to a gene. The CDR3 has 14 amino acids. The CDR3 DNA reads as TGTGCCAGCAGTTACTTACAGGGGCAGGATGAAGCTTTCTTT. Translated, it gives CASSYLQGQDEAFF.

The rearrangement joins TRBV6-1 to TRBJ1-5; the D gene is possibly TRBD1 (5 bases). This CDR3 has 14 residues. Germline lookup yields CDR1 MNHNS and CDR2 SASEGT. Trimming left V 6 bases short and J 0 bases short, with 9 bases between. In DNA, the CDR3 is TGTGCCAGCAGAGACAGTTATAGCAATCAGCCCCAGCATTTT. Translation gives CASRDSYSNQPQHF.

The chain combines TRBV4-1 with TRBJ2-3; D is undetermined. This CDR3 has 14 residues. V lost 1 base and J 4 bases, leaving 9 bases between the germline ends. Germline-derived CDR1 and CDR2 are MGHRA and YSYEKL. The CDR3 DNA is TGCGCCAGCAGCCAAGTCTTTAGATCAGATACGCAGTATTTT. Its translation: CASSQVFRSDTQYF.

CDR3 coding DNA: TGTGCCAGCAGCGTTGGTCTTAGCGGGTTCGAGAGGGATACGCAGTATTTT. Translating gives CASSVGLSGFERDTQYF. This sequence joins TRBV9 and TRBJ2-3, with 7 bases lining up with TRBD2. With 2 bases clipped from V and 6 bases from J, the junction kept 15 bases outside the gene matches. This CDR3 comprises 17 residues. In germline, CDR1 is SGDLS, CDR2 YYNGEE.

This clone occurred a few times. The chain recombines TRBV28 with TRBJ1-2; D unclear. The CDR3 totals 14 residues. V was clipped by 3 bases and J by 7 bases, with 15 bases between them. CDR1 is MDHEN and CDR2 is SYDVKM in the germline V gene. The CDR3 DNA reads TGTGCCAGCAGTTTCAAAAACCCAAGCGGTGGCTACACCTTC. Residues: CASSFKNPSGGYTF.